The text below deals with one T cell receptor (beta chain). The target of this receptor is not known. There are no base qualities to consult, and no much larger clone falls within one base. Libraries were made using the immunoSEQ multiplex PCR assay. TCRdb obtained this table from immuneACCESS and retained in-frame rearrangements with V and J assigned. These tables miss some clones; where compared with another copy, unresolved V genes account for less than half of the shortfall, and the remainder is unexplained. This sample holds tens of thousands of clones; roughly 92% were observed only once. The ten largest make up over 0.35% of the sample. These data come from a study of technical replicates of blood from four donors (dated by TCRdb to the late 2010s). Sequencing was carried out using T cells isolated from PBMCs. This TCR came from a human donor in good health.

The CDR3 here reads CASRSGTSGKGVVRLFDEQYF. The bases read TGTGCAAGTCGCTCCGGGACTAGCGGGAAGGGAGTAGTTAGGCTGTTCGACGAGCAGTACTTC. Recombination connected TRBV12-2 to TRBJ2-7; TRBD2 was called by the table and not checked on the DNA. TRBV12-2 is annotated as a pseudogene. Inclusive of the bounding cysteine and phenylalanine, the CDR3 is 21 residues long. This entry keeps only the CDR3 DNA: 63 bases, framed from base 1.